Shown below are 23 T cell receptor beta chains from a single sample sequenced in a study of human CD8 memory T cell subsets. Making the TCR beta libraries relied on UMI-labeled 5' RACE. Following a re-call of the 5' RACE reads, TCRdb has one entry per CDR3 protein and lacks DNA. Its listing shows approximately 4,000 distinct CDR3 sequences. Sequences were obtained from CD8+ T cells from PBMCs. The source is a human donor in good health.

The CDR3 protein is CSARSSVGNTIYF. This chain connects TRBV20-1 to TRBJ1-3. The CDR3 has 13 amino acids. Germline CDR1 and CDR2: DFQATT and SNEGSKA (reference sequence).

The chain joins TRBV27 to TRBJ1-1; TCRdb outputs TRBD1, but without DNA this stays unchecked. CDR3 size: 14 residues. Germline V gives CDR1 MNHEY, CDR2 SMNVEV (reference sequence). CDR3 residues: CASKRQGADTEAFF.

This clonotype is deemed medium-sized by its frequency. This chain uses TRBV7-4 with TRBJ1-4; checking the TCRdb D call of TRBD1 is not possible without DNA. The CDR3 extends over 20 amino acids. Per the germline V gene, CDR1 is SGHVT and CDR2 is SQSDAQ. The CDR3 spells CASSLWVGDRAGSTNEKLFF.

By frequency, this clonotype registers medium-sized (0.01 to 0.1%). The V call is TRBV6-5, the J call TRBJ2-2; TCRdb's assignment of TRBD1 cannot be checked, as there is no DNA. This CDR3 is built from 15 residues. Per germline, CDR1 MNHEY and CDR2 SVGAGI. CDR3 residues: CASSPGTGESGELFF.

The rearrangement uses TRBV19 and TRBJ2-1; no DNA is available, so the TRBD2 call from TCRdb remains unchecked. The CDR3 is 13 residues long. CDR1 LNHDA and CDR2 SQIVND come from the germline V gene (reference sequence). The CDR3: CASSGRASNEQFF.

This chain connects TRBV5-1 to TRBJ2-1; there is no DNA to check the TCRdb D call of TRBD1. The CDR3 consists of 15 residues. The germline V gene encodes CDR1 SGHRS and CDR2 YFSETQ. The CDR3 region is CASQGRDNSYNEQFF.

The chain recombines TRBV4-2 with TRBJ1-1; there is no DNA to check the TCRdb D call of TRBD1. Germline values: CDR1 LGHNA, CDR2 YNFKEQ. This CDR3 spans 14 amino acids. The CDR3 is CASSQGGARTEAFF.

This clonotype is deemed medium-sized by its frequency. Here the CDR3 reads CSANLYAGVIDEQFF. The chain recombines TRBV29-1 with TRBJ2-1; TCRdb designates TRBD2, a call that cannot be tested without DNA. The CDR3 is 15 amino acids. Germline CDR1 SQVTM, CDR2 ANQGSEA.

The rearrangement uses TRBV6-5 and TRBJ2-7. The CDR3 loop spans 15 amino acids. Germline CDR1 reads MNHEY; CDR2 reads SVGAGI. Here the CDR3 reads CASSYSGDSSYEQYF.

The V gene is TRBV20-1, the J gene TRBJ2-5; the TCRdb call, TRBD1, lacks DNA for checking. Germline CDR1 reads DFQATT; CDR2 reads SNEGSKA (reference sequence). This CDR3 contains 14 residues. This CDR3 reads CSAGDRLYQETQYF.

This chain links TRBV28 with TRBJ2-1; TCRdb's D call of TRBD1 is untestable without DNA. The CDR3 runs to 14 residues. The germline gives CDR1 MDHEN, CDR2 SYDVKM. CDR3 amino acids: CASKLQGAYNEQFF.

This chain's CDR3 is CSAPATVGRENWEQYF. This chain connects TRBV20-1 to TRBJ2-7; checking the TCRdb D call of TRBD2 is not possible without DNA. Germline lookup yields CDR1 DFQATT and CDR2 SNEGSKA (reference sequence). This CDR3 has 16 amino acids.

This rearrangement joins TRBV4-1 to TRBJ2-3; checking the TCRdb D call of TRBD2 is not possible without DNA. Germline V gene sequence: CDR1 MGHRA, CDR2 YSYEKL. The CDR3 runs to 15 residues. The CDR3: CASSPFAGSTDTQYF.

This chain uses TRBV11-2 with TRBJ1-2; the D call of TRBD1 rests on TCRdb alone, since no DNA is present to check it. Germline-derived CDR1 and CDR2 are SGHAT and FQNNGV. The CDR3 totals 13 residues. CDR3 amino acids: CASSLTGWRGYTF.

V gene TRBV5-6 combines with J gene TRBJ2-1. Germline V gene data show CDR1 as SGHDT and CDR2 as YYEEEE. This CDR3 spans 11 amino acids. CDR3 protein: CASSLQTEQFF.

This chain joins TRBV29-1 and TRBJ1-2; the D call of TRBD1 rests on TCRdb alone, since no DNA is present to check it. CDR3 length: 12 amino acids. Germline CDR1 reads SQVTM; CDR2 reads ANQGSEA. The CDR3 is CSASTGNYGYTF.

In terms of frequency, this clonotype is medium-sized. The chain's CDR3 is CASRGGPEQFF. The chain employs TRBV4-1 and TRBJ2-1; TCRdb selects TRBD1, and the lack of DNA leaves this call unchecked. CDR3 length: 11 amino acids. The V gene's germline CDR1 is MGHRA and CDR2 YSYEKL.

The chain is built from TRBV20-1 and TRBJ2-5. The germline V gene encodes CDR1 DFQATT and CDR2 SNEGSKA (reference sequence). The CDR3 is 13 residues long. The CDR3 protein is CSARLGVQETQYF.

This clonotype is medium-sized by frequency. This sequence joins TRBV29-1 and TRBJ2-1; no DNA is available, so the TRBD2 call from TCRdb remains unchecked. The CDR3 has 16 amino acids. Germline CDR1 and CDR2: SQVTM and ANQGSEA. The CDR3 protein is CSISSGSPSSYNEQFF.

V is TRBV7-9 and J is TRBJ2-5; TCRdb names TRBD1, which stays unverified in the absence of DNA. Germline V gene sequence: CDR1 SEHNR, CDR2 FQNEAQ (reference sequence). This CDR3 spans 13 amino acids. The CDR3 protein is CASNPGGGETQYF.

The chain has TRBV6-1 and TRBJ2-7; the TCRdb call, TRBD2, lacks DNA for checking. Germline V CDR1 and CDR2: MNHNS, SASEGT. CDR3 length equals 17 residues. The CDR3 loop reads CASSEWRTSGSSGEQYF.

V gene TRBV27 combines with J gene TRBJ2-7; TCRdb gives TRBD1 as the D gene, but with no DNA this cannot be confirmed. CDR1 MNHEY and CDR2 SMNVEV come from the germline V gene (reference sequence). The CDR3 runs 16 residues. CDR3 residues: CASSKKWDPEVIEQYF.

The chain is built from TRBV11-2 and TRBJ1-2. CDR3 size: 14 residues. Germline assignment: CDR1 SGHAT and CDR2 FQNNGV. CDR3 amino acids: CASSLDLGRYGYTF.